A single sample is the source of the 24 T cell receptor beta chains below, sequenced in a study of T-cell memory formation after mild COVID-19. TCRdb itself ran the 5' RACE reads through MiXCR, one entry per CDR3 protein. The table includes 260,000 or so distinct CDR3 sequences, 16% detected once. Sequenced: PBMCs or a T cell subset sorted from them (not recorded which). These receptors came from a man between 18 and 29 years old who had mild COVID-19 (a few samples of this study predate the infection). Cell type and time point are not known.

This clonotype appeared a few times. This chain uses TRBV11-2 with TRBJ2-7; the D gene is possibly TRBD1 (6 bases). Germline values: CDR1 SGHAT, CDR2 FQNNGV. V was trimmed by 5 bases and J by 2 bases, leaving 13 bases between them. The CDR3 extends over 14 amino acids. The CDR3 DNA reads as TGTGCCAGCAGCCATACAGGGTACCCCTACGAGCAGTACTTC. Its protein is CASSHTGYPYEQYF.

This chain's CDR3 is CAIGQGGPDTQYF. In DNA form, the CDR3 reads TGTGCCATAGGGCAGGGAGGCCCAGATACGCAGTATTTT. The chain is built from TRBV10-3 and TRBJ2-3; TRBD2 is a possible D gene (6 bases). The CDR3 length is 13 residues. Germline CDR1 reads ENHRY; CDR2 reads SYGVKD. V gave up 9 bases and J gave up 4 bases, with 14 bases separating them.

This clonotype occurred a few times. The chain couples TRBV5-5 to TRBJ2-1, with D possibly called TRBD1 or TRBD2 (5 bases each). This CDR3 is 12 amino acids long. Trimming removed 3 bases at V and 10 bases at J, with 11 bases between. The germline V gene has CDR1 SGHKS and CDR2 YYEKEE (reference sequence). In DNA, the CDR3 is TGTGCCAGCAGCTGGGACGGCGAAGAGCAGTTCTTC. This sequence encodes CASSWDGEEQFF.

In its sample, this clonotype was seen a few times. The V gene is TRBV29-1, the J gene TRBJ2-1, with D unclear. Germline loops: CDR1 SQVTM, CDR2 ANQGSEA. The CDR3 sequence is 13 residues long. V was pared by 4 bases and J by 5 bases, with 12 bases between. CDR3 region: CSVVPRSDNEQFF. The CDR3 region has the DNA TGCAGCGTTGTCCCTAGATCTGACAATGAGCAGTTCTTC.

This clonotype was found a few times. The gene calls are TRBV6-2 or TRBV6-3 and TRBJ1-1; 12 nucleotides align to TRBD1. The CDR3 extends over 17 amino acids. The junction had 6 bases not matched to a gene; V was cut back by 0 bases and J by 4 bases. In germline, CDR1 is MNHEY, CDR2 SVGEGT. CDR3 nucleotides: TGTGCCAGCAGTTACTCGAGAGAGGGACAGGGGGCCACTGAAGCTTTCTTT. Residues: CASSYSREGQGATEAFF.

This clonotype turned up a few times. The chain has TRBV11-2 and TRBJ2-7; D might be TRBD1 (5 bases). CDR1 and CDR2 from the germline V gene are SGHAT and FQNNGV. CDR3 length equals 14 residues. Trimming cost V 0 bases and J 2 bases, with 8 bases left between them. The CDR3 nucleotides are TGTGCCAGCAGCTTAGATTGGACACCCTACGAGCAGTACTTC. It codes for CASSLDWTPYEQYF.

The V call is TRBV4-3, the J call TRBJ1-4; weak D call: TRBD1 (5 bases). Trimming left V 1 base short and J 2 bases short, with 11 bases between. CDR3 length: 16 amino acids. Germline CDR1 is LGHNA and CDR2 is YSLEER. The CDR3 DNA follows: TGCGCCAGCAGCCAAGTTACAGGTTCTACTAATGAAAAACTGTTTTTT. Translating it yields CASSQVTGSTNEKLFF.

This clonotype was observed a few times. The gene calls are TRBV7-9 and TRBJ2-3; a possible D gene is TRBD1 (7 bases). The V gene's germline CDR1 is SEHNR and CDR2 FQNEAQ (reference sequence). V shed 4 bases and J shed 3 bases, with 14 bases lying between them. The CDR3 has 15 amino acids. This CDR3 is CASSSRGQSTDTQYF. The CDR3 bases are TGTGCCAGCAGCTCGCGGGGACAGAGTACAGATACGCAGTATTTT.

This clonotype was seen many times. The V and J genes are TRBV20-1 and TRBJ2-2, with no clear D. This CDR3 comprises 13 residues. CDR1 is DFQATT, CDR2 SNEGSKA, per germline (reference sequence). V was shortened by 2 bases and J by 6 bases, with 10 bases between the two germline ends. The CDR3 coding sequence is TGCAGTGCTAGAAAAATGGTTTCCGGGGAGCTGTTTTTT. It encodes CSARKMVSGELFF.

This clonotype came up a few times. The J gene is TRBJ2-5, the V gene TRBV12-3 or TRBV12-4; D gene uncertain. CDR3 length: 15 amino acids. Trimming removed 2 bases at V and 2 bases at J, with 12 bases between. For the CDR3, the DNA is TGTGCCAGCAGTTTATGGGCAGACACACAAGAGACCCAGTACTTC. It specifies CASSLWADTQETQYF.

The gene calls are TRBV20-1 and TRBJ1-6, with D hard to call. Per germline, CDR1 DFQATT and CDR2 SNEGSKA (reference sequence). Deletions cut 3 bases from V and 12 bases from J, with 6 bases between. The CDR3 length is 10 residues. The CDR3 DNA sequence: TGCAGTGCTAGTCCGGAACCCCTCCACTTT. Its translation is CSASPEPLHF.

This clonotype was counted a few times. The CDR3 reads CASSLGQPSGTDTQYF. The CDR3 region has the DNA TGTGCCAGCAGCTTAGGACAGCCTAGCGGCACAGATACGCAGTATTTT. The V gene is TRBV7-9, the J gene TRBJ2-3; maybe TRBD2 (6 bases). Trimming shortened V by 1 base and J by 1 base, and 12 bases separated the two germline ends. This CDR3 has 16 residues. Germline CDR1 is SEHNR and CDR2 is FQNEAQ (reference sequence). The whole variable domain, filled in from reference TRBV7-9 and TRBJ2-3, reads DTGVSQNPRHKITKRGQNVTFRCDPISEHNRLYWYRQTLGQGPEFLTYFQNEAQLEKSRLLSDRFSAERPKGSFSTLEIQRTEQGDSAMYLCASSLGQPSGTDTQYFGPGTRLTVL.

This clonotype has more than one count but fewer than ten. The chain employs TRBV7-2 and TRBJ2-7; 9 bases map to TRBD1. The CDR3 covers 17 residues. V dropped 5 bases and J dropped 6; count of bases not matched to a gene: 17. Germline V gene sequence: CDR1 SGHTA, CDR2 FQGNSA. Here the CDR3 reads CASSILPGPGQGGEQYF. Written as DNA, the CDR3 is TGTGCCAGCAGCATTTTACCGGGACCGGGACAGGGTGGCGAGCAGTACTTC.

The CDR3 DNA follows: TGTGCCAGCAGTTTTTGGAGCCCCAGCTCCTACAATGAGCAGTTCTTC. This translates into CASSFWSPSSYNEQFF. This chain joins TRBV27 and TRBJ2-1; D is undetermined. CDR1 is MNHEY and CDR2 is SMNVEV in the germline V gene (reference sequence). This CDR3 is built from 16 residues. The V gene lost 3 bases and the J gene lost 0 bases, with 12 bases spanning the gap.

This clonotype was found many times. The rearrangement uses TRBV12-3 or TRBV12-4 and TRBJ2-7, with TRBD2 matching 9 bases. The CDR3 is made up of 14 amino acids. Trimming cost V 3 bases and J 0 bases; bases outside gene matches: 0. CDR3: CASSLRGGSYEQYF. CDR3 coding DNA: TGTGCCAGCAGTTTGCGGGGGGGCTCCTACGAGCAGTACTTC.

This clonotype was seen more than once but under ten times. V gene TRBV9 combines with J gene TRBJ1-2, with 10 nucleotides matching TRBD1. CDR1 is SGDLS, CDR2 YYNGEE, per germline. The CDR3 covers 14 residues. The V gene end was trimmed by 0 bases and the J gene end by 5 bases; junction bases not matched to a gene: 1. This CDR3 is CASSVEDRGYGYTF. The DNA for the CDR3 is TGTGCCAGCAGCGTAGAGGACAGGGGGTATGGCTACACCTTC.

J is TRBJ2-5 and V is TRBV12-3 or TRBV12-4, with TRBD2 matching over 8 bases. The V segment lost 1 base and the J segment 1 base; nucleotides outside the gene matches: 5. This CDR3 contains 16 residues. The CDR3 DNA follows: TGTGCCAGCAGTTTAGAACTAGCGGCGTTCCAAGAGACCCAGTACTTC. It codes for CASSLELAAFQETQYF.

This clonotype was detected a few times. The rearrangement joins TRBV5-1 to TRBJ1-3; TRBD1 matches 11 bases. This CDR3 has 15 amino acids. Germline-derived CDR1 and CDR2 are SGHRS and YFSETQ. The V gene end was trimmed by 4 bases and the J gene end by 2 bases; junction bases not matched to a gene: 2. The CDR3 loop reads CASSAGQGAGNTIYF. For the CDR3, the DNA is TGCGCCAGCAGCGCGGGACAGGGGGCTGGAAACACCATATATTTT.

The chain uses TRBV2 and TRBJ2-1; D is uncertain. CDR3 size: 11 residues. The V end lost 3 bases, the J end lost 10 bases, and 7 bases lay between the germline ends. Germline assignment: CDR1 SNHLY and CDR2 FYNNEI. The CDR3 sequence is CASSEVMEQFF. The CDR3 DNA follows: TGTGCCAGCAGTGAGGTGATGGAGCAGTTCTTC.

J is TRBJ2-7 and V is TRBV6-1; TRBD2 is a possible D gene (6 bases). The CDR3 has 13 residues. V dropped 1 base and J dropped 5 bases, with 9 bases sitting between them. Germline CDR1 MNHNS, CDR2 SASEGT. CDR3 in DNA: TGTGCCAGCAGTGAAGGGGGGGTCCACGAGCAGTACGTC. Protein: CASSEGGVHEQYV.

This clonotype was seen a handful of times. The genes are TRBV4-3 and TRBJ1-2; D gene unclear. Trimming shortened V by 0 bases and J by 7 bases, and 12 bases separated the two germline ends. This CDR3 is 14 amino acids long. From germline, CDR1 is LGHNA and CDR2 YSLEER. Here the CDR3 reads CASSQDREVSGYTF. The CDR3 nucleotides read TGCGCCAGCAGCCAAGATCGTGAAGTCTCTGGCTACACCTTC.

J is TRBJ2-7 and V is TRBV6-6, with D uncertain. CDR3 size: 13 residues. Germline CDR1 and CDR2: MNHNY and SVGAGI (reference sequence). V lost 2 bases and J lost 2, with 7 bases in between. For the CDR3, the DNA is TGTGCCAGCAGTTACGGGATACCCTACGAGCAGTACTTC. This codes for CASSYGIPYEQYF.

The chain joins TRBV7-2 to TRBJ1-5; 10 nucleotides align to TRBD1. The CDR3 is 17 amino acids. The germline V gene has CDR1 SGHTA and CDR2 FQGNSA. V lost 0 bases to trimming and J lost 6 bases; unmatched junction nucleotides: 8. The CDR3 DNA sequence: TGTGCCAGCAGCTTAGCGGGTGGACAGGGGGGAGCTCAGCCCCAGCATTTT. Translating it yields CASSLAGGQGGAQPQHF.

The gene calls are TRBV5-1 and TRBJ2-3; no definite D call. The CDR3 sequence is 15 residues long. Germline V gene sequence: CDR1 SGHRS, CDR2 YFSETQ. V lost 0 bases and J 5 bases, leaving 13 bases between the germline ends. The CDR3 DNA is TGCGCCAGCAGCTTGGGCGGACGGTTACTAGATACGCAGTATTTT. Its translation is CASSLGGRLLDTQYF. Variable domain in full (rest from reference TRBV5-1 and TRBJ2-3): KAGVTQTPRYLIKTRGQQVTLSCSPISGHRSVSWYQQTPGQGLQFLFEYFSETQRNKGNFPGRFSGRQFSNSRSEMNVSTLELGDSALYLCASSLGGRLLDTQYFGPGTRLTVL.